This TCR beta chain is from a study of T cells of healthy individuals. A single record per CDR3 protein comes from TCRdb applying MiXCR to the 5' RACE reads. The sample consists of fewer than 70,000 distinct CDR3 sequences, roughly 15% of them appearing once. This clonotype has only a few counts. The CDR3 is 13 amino acids. V lost 0 bases and J lost 6, with 5 bases in between. Germline-derived CDR1 and CDR2 are LNHNV and YYDKDF (reference sequence). The clonotype was recovered from a human donor in good health. V gene TRBV15 combines with J gene TRBJ2-2; D gene uncertain. The CDR3 DNA sequence: TGTGCCACCAGCAGAGATCCTCCCGGGGAGCTGTTTTTT. Amino acid sequence: CATSRDPPGELFF.